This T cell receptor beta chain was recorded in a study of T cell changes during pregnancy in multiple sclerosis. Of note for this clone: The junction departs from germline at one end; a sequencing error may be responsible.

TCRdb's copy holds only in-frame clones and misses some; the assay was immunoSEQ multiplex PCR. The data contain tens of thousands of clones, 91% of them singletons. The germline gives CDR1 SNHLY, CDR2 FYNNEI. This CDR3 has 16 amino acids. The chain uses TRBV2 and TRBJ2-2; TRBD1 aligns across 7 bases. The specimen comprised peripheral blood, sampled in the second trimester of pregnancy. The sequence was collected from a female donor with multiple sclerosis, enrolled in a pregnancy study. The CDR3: CATELLDRVDTGKLFF. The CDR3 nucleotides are TGTGCCACCGAACTACTAGACAGGGTGGACACCGGGAAGCTGTTTTTT.